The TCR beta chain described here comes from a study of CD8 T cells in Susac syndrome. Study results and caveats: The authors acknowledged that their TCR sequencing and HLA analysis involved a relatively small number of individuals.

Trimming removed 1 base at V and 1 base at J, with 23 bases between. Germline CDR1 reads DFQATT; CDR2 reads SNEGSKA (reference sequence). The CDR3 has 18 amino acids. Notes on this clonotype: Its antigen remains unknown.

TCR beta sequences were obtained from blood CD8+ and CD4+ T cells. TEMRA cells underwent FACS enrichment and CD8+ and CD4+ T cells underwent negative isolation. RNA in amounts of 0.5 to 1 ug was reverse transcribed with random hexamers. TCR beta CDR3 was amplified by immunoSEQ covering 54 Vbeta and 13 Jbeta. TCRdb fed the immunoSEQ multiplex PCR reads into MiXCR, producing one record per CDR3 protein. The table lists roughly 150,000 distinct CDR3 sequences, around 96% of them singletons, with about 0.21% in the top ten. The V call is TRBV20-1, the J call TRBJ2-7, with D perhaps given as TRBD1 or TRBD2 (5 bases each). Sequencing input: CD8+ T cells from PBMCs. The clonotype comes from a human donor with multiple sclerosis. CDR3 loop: CSARVGAPRHTQSYEQYF. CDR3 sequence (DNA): TGCAGTGCTAGAGTCGGGGCGCCACGCCATACTCAATCCTACGAGCAGTACTTC.